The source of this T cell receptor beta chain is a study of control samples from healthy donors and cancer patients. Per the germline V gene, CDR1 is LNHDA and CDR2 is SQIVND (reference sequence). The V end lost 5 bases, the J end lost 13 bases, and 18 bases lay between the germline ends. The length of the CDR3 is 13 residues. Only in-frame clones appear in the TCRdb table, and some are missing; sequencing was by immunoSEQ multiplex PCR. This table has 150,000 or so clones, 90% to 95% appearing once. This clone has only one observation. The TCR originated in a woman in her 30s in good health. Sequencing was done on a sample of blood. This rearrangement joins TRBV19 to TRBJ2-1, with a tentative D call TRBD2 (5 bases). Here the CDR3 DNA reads TGTGCCAGTAGTCCAGCGGAGCATTGGAATCAGTTCTTC. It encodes CASSPAEHWNQFF.